This T cell receptor beta chain originates from a study of cytomegalovirus exposure and HLA in healthy donors. Findings of the study overall: Follow-up analysis seemed to connect common viral pathogens with several of the most significant clusters identified. An assumption of roughly uniform sequencing depth across donors underlay the presence/absence analyses. The only immune exposure information that was available was CMV serostatus.

Donors sampled were nominally healthy, though unrecorded immune exposures were likely. Deletions cut 3 bases from V and 0 bases from J, with 7 bases between. Looked up from germline, CDR1 is SNHLY and CDR2 is FYNNEI. The CDR3 is made up of 14 amino acids. Points on this clone: Its target is not known.

13 Jbeta primers and 60 Vbeta primers were used for the PCR. The method was immunoSEQ multiplex PCR; TCRdb's version includes in-frame clones alone and lacks a portion of them. The sample contains 150,000 to 200,000 clones, 80% to 90% of which appear only once. The specimen was PBMCs. The chain has TRBV2 and TRBJ2-3; D gene ambiguous. The clonotype originates from a man aged 18 to 29 in good health and CMV-seropositive. CDR3 region: CASSDKTSTDTQYF. As DNA, the CDR3 is TGTGCCAGCAGTGACAAGACTAGCACAGATACGCAGTATTTT.